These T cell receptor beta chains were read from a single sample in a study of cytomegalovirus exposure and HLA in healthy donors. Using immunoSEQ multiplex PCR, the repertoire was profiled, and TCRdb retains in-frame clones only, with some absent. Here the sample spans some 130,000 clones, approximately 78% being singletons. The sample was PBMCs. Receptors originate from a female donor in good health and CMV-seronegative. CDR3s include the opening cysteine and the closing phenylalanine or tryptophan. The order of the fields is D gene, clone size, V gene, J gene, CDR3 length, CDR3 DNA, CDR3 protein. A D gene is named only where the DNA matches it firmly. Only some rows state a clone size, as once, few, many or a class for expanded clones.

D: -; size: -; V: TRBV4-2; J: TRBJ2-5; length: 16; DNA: TGTGCCAGCAGCCTGATTCTCGTTAGCGCGAGGGAGACCCAGTACTTC; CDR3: CASSLILVSARETQYF
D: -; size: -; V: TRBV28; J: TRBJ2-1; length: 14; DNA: TGTGCCAGCAGCGTGACAGGAGTCTACAATGAGCAGTTCTTC; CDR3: CASSVTGVYNEQFF
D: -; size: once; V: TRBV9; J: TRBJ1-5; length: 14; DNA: TGTGCCAGCAGCGACTCAGGGGCTGGTCAGCCCCAGCATTTT; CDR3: CASSDSGAGQPQHF
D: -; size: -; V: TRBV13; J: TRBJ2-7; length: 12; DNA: TGTGCCAGCAGCCTAGGGGTCGGCGAGCAGTACTTC; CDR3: CASSLGVGEQYF
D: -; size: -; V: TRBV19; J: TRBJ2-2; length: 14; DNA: TGTGCCAGTAGGGATAGGGGGAACACCGGGGAGCTGTTTTTT; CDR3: CASRDRGNTGELFF
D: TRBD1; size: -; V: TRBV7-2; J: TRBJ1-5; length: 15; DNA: TGTGCCAGCAGCCAAGACAGGGGAGGGTGGGAGCCCCAGCATTTT; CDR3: CASSQDRGGWEPQHF
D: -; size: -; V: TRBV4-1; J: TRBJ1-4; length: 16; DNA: TGCGCCAGCAGCCAAGAAGTACGGCAGGGAAATGAAAAACTGTTTTTT; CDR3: CASSQEVRQGNEKLFF
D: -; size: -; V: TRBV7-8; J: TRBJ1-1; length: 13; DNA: TGTGCCAGCAGCCTAACAGGAGACACTGAAGCTTTCTTT; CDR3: CASSLTGDTEAFF
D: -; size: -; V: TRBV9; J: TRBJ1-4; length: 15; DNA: TGTGCCAGCAGCCAAGGGACTCCCTATAATGAAAAACTGTTTTTT; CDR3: CASSQGTPYNEKLFF
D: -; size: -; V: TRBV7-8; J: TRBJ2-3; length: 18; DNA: TGTGCCAGCAGCTTAGGGGGATGGGCGGGAACCCGCACAGATACGCAGTATTTT; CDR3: CASSLGGWAGTRTDTQYF
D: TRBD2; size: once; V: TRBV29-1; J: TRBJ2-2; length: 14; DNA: TGCAGCGTGCTCGGACTAGCGGGAGACGGGGAGCTGTTTTTT; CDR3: CSVLGLAGDGELFF
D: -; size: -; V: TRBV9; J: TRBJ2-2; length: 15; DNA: TGTGCCAGCAGCGTCTCCGGGACTCAGACCGGGGAGCTGTTTTTT; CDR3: CASSVSGTQTGELFF
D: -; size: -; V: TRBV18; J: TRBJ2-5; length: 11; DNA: TGTGCCAGCTCCCGTATGGAGACCCAGTACTTC; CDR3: CASSRMETQYF
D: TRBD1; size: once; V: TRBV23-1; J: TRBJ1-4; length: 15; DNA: TGCGCCAGCAGTCTCCGACAGGGAACTAATGAAAAACTGTTTTTT; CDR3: CASSLRQGTNEKLFF
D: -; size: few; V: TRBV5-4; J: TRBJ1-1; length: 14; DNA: TGTGCCAGCAGTGGCCCGGGGGGTTCGGCTGAAGCTTTCTTT; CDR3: CASSGPGGSAEAFF
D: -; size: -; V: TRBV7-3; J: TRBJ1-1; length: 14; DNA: TGTGCCAGCAGCGCTCAGGGCGGAGAAACTGAAGCTTTCTTT; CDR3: CASSAQGGETEAFF
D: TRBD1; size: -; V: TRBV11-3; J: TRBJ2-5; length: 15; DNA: TGTGCCAGCAGCGGTAGGGACAGGGGACAGGAGACCCAGTACTTC; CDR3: CASSGRDRGQETQYF
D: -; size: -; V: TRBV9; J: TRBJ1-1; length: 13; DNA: TGTGCCAGCAGCCAGGGGACGGGGACTGAAGCTTTCTTT; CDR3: CASSQGTGTEAFF
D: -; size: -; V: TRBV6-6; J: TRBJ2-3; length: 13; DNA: TGTGCCAGCAGTTACTACAACACAGATACGCAGTATTTT; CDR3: CASSYYNTDTQYF
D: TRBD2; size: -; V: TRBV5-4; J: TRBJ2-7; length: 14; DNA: TGTGCCAGCAGCCTTCTAGCGGGAGGGGACGAGCAGTACTTC; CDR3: CASSLLAGGDEQYF
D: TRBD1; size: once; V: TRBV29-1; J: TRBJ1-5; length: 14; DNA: TGCAGCGTTAGGGACAGGGGAGGCAATCAGCCCCAGCATTTT; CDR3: CSVRDRGGNQPQHF
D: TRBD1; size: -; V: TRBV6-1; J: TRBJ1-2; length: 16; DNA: TGTGCCAGCAGTGAAAGAGAGGGCAGGGGGCCTCAGGGCTACACCTTC; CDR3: CASSEREGRGPQGYTF
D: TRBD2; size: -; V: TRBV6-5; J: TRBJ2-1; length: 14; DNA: TGTGCCAGCAGTTATTTGGTAGCGGGGGGTGAGCAGTTCTTC; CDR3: CASSYLVAGGEQFF
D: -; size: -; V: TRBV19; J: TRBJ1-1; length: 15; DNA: TGTGCCAGTAGTATAGGGGGCACGCCGAACACTGAAGCTTTCTTT; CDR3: CASSIGGTPNTEAFF
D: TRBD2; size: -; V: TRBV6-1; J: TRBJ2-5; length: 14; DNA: TGTGCCAGCAGTTATATGGGACTAGCGGAGACCCAGTACTTC; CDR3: CASSYMGLAETQYF
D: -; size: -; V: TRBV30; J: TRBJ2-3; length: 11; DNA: TGTGCCTGGAGCAATGTAGATACGCAGTATTTT; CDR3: CAWSNVDTQYF
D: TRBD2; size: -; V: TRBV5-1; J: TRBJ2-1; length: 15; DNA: TGCGCCAGCAGCCTCGTGGGACTAGGGTACAATGAGCAGTTCTTC; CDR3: CASSLVGLGYNEQFF
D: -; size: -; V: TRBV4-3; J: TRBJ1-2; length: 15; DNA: TGCGCCAGCAGCCAAGATGCGTCCGCTACCTATGGCTACACCTTC; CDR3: CASSQDASATYGYTF
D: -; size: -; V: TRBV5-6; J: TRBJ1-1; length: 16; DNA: TGTGCCAGCAGCTTGGGTGTGGTGGGACAAACTGCAGGAGCTTTCTTT; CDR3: CASSLGVVGQTAGAFF
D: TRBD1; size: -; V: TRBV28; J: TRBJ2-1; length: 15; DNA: TGTGCCAGCAGGAGGGGGGACAGGGGTGGTAGTGAGCAGTTCTTC; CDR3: CASRRGDRGGSEQFF
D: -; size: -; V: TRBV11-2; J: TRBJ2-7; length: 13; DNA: TGTGCCAGCAGCCCAGGGGCCACCTACGAGCAGTACTTC; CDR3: CASSPGATYEQYF
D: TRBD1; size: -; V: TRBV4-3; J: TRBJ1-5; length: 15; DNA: TGCGCCAGCAGCCGGATCCAGGGGGCGGATCAGCCCCAGCATTTT; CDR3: CASSRIQGADQPQHF
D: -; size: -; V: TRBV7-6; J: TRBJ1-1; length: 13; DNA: TGTGCCAGCAGCCCACAGCGGGGCACTGAAGCTTTCTTT; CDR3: CASSPQRGTEAFF
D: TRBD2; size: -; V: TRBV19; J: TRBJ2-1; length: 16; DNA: TGTGCCAGTAGGCCTCTTCTAGCGGGAGGACGAGGGGAGCAGTTCTTC; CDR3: CASRPLLAGGRGEQFF
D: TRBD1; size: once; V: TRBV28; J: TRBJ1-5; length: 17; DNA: TGTGCCAGCAGTTCCCCACAGGGGACGGTGGGCAATCAGCCCCAGCATTTT; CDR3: CASSSPQGTVGNQPQHF
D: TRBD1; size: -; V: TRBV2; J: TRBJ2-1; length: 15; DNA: TGTGCCAGCACATTATATCGGACAGGAGGAAGTAAGGCATTCTTC; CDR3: CASTLYRTGGSKAFF
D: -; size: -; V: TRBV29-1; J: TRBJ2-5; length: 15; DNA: TGCAGCGTTGAAGACATGCAGGTCGGAGGTGAGACCCAGTACTTC; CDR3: CSVEDMQVGGETQYF
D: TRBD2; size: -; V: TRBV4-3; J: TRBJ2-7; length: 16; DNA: TGCGCCAGCAGCCAAGAGGTGGGGGGGAGGGCCGGCGAGCAGTACTTC; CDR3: CASSQEVGGRAGEQYF
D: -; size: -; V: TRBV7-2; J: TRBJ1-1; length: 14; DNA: TGTGCCAGCAGCTTAGCTTCAGTCCTTAGCCAAGCTTTCTTT; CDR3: CASSLASVLSQAFF
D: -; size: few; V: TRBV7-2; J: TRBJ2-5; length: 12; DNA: TGTGCCAGCGGGCGGGCTAAAGAGACCCAGTACTTC; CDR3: CASGRAKETQYF
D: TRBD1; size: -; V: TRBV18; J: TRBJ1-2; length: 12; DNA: TGTGCCAGCTCCCCCCGGGACAGGGGATACACCTTC; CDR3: CASSPRDRGYTF
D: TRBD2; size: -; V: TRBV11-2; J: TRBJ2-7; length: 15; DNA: TGTGCCAGCAGCTTAAGCGGGGCCCCTCTCTACGAGCAGTACTTC; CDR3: CASSLSGAPLYEQYF
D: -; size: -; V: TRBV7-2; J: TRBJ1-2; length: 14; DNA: TGTGCCAGCAGTCCAACCCCTACGCAGCGAGGCTACACCTTC; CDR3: CASSPTPTQRGYTF
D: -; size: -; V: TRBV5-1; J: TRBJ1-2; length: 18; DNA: TGCGCCAGCAGCTTGGGTTCAGGGACGAACAGGGTGGGCTATGGCTACACCTTC; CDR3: CASSLGSGTNRVGYGYTF
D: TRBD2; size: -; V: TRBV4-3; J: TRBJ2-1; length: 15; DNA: TGCGCCAGCAGCCAAGAGGGCAGCGGGAGGTTTGAGCAGTTCTTC; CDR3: CASSQEGSGRFEQFF
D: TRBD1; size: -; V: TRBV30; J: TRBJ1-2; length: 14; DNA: TGTGCCTGGAGTTATGGGAACAGGGGCTTGGGCTACACCTTC; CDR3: CAWSYGNRGLGYTF
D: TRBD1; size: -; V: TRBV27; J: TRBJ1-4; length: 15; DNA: TGTGCCAGCAACAGGGGGGGCTCAACTAATGAAAAACTGTTTTTT; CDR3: CASNRGGSTNEKLFF
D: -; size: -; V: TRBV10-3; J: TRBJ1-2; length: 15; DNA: TGTGCCATCAGGGACTCAGGGGCTTTTAACTATGGCTACACCTTC; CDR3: CAIRDSGAFNYGYTF
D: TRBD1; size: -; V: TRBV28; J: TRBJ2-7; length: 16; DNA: TGTGCCAGCAGTTTATTCCCGACAGGGGTGGGCTACGAGCAGTACTTC; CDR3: CASSLFPTGVGYEQYF
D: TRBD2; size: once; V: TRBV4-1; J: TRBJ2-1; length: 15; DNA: TGCGCCAGCAGCCAGCTAGCGGGAGTGGGGAATGAGCAGTTCTTC; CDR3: CASSQLAGVGNEQFF
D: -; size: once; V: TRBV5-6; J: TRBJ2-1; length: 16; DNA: TGTGCCAGCAGCTTGGGGGCCGATTTCTCCTACAATGAGCAGTTCTTC; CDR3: CASSLGADFSYNEQFF
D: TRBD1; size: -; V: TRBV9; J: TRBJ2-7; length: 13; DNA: TGTGCCAGCAGCGGGGGACAGGGGAGGGAGCAGTACTTC; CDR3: CASSGGQGREQYF
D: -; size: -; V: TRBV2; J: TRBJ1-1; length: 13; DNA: TGTGCCAGCAGTGAAGAGGGGGACGGTGAAACTTTCTTT; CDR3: CASSEEGDGETFF
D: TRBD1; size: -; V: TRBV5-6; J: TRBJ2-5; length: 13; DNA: TGTGCCAGCAACCTGGGACAGGGAGAGACCCAGTACTTC; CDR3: CASNLGQGETQYF